Listed below are T cell receptor beta chains from one sample, sequenced in a study of identical twins. MiXCR was run by TCRdb on the 5' RACE reads, yielding one entry per CDR3 protein. The table shows some 190,000 distinct CDR3 sequences, with approximately 15% occurring only once. The same data also contributed to another study, on T cells expressing NK-cell markers.

Source material: CD8+ T cells sorted from blood. These receptors were taken from a woman in her late teens or twenties in good health. The CDR3 runs from the conserved cysteine through the conserved F or W. The D gene is left open where the match is weak. Where a row states a size, it is once, few, many or the class of an expanded clone; other rows omit it.

clone_size	v_call	d_call	j_call	cdr3_length	cdr3_nt	cdr3_aa
few	TRBV19	TRBD1	TRBJ2-7	14	TGTGCCAGTAGTTATACAGGGGACTCCTACGAGCAGTACTTC	CASSYTGDSYEQYF
few	TRBV9	-	TRBJ2-7	14	TGTGCCAGCGGACCCGGGGCAGGCCTCTACGAGCAGTACTTC	CASGPGAGLYEQYF
many	TRBV20-1	-	TRBJ2-1	17	TGCAGTGCTATTACGACTAGAGGGGGGGGCTCCTACAATGAGCAGTTCTTC	CSAITTRGGGSYNEQFF
-	TRBV10-1	TRBD1	TRBJ1-6	14	TGCGCCAGCAGTGCCGGGACAGGGAATTCACCCCTCCACTTT	CASSAGTGNSPLHF
medium-sized	TRBV5-6	TRBD2	TRBJ2-7	16	TGTGCCAGCAGCGGACTAGCGGGAGGGCCCCTAGAGGAGCAGTACTTC	CASSGLAGGPLEEQYF
few	TRBV7-9	-	TRBJ1-1	14	TGTGCCAGCAGCATAACAGGGCGAAACACTGAAGCTTTCTTT	CASSITGRNTEAFF
many	TRBV12-3/TRBV12-4	TRBD2	TRBJ2-1	15	TGTGCCAGCAGCCCCAAGCGGGAGGCCGGGAATGAGCAGTTCTTC	CASSPKREAGNEQFF
-	TRBV7-6	TRBD2	TRBJ2-1	16	TGTGCCAGCAGCTCCCCCCTAGCGGGAGACCACAATGAGCAGTTCTTC	CASSSPLAGDHNEQFF
few	TRBV12-3/TRBV12-4	TRBD2	TRBJ2-1	15	TGTGCCAGCAGTTTACTAGCGGGAGAGGGGCTTGAGCAGTTCTTC	CASSLLAGEGLEQFF
-	TRBV7-7	TRBD2	TRBJ2-7	18	TGTGCCAGCAGCTCAATACTAGCGTCCGGGAGGGCCTCGGACGAGCAGTACTTC	CASSSILASGRASDEQYF
few	TRBV15	TRBD1	TRBJ1-5	14	TGTGCCACCAGCAGATACAGGGGCGCCCAGCCCCAGCATTTT	CATSRYRGAQPQHF
few	TRBV7-9	TRBD2	TRBJ2-1	15	TGTGCCAGCAGCCCGACTAGCGGGACCCAACATGAGCAGTTCTTC	CASSPTSGTQHEQFF
few	TRBV29-1	TRBD2	TRBJ2-7	15	TGCAGCGTTGTTCTGGGGACTAGCGGTTCCTACGAGCAGTACTTC	CSVVLGTSGSYEQYF
-	TRBV27	TRBD1	TRBJ2-7	16	TGTGCCAGCAGTTCGACAGGGGCGTTGGGAAGTTACGAGCAGTACTTC	CASSSTGALGSYEQYF
-	TRBV7-9	TRBD2	TRBJ2-1	15	TGTGCCAGCAGCTGGGGGACTAGCGGGTCCAATGAGCAGTTCTTC	CASSWGTSGSNEQFF
once	TRBV20-1	-	TRBJ1-5	14	TGCAGCGCTAGGGATGGGGGGTGGAATCAGCCCCAGCATTTT	CSARDGGWNQPQHF
few	TRBV9	-	TRBJ2-1	14	TGTGCCAGCAGCGTAGAACCCGTTCTAAATGAGCAGTTCTTC	CASSVEPVLNEQFF
-	TRBV5-1	-	TRBJ2-2	13	TGCGCCAGCAGCTTTGTCTTGACCGGGGAGCTGTTTTTT	CASSFVLTGELFF
-	TRBV9	-	TRBJ2-5	15	TGTGCCAGCAGCGTAGGGGAGGCCCCGCAAGAGACCCAGTACTTC	CASSVGEAPQETQYF
few	TRBV12-3/TRBV12-4	TRBD1	TRBJ2-3	14	TGTGCCAGCACCTGGACAGGTTCTGCAGATACGCAGTATTTT	CASTWTGSADTQYF
-	TRBV29-1	TRBD1	TRBJ2-7	13	TGCAGCGTACCGGGACAGGGGGCTTACGAGCAGTACTTC	CSVPGQGAYEQYF
few	TRBV6-1	TRBD1	TRBJ2-2	15	TGTGCCAGCAGTCCGGGACAGATAACCACCGGGGAGCTGTTTTTT	CASSPGQITTGELFF
few	TRBV20-1	-	TRBJ1-1	13	TGCAGTGCTAGAGGGGAGGGGCACACTGAAGCTTTCTTT	CSARGEGHTEAFF
-	TRBV29-1	TRBD1	TRBJ1-1	15	TGCAGCGTTCCACAGGGGGCGAGGGGGGCCACTGAAGCTTTCTTT	CSVPQGARGATEAFF
-	TRBV7-9	-	TRBJ2-7	15	TGTGCCAGCAGCTTAGCCAGAGCTCTCTCCTACGAGCAGTACTTC	CASSLARALSYEQYF
-	TRBV7-3	TRBD1	TRBJ1-2	15	TGTGCCAGCAGCCTCGAAGAAGGGGACAGGGAGATCGAGTATTTC	CASSLEEGDREIEYF